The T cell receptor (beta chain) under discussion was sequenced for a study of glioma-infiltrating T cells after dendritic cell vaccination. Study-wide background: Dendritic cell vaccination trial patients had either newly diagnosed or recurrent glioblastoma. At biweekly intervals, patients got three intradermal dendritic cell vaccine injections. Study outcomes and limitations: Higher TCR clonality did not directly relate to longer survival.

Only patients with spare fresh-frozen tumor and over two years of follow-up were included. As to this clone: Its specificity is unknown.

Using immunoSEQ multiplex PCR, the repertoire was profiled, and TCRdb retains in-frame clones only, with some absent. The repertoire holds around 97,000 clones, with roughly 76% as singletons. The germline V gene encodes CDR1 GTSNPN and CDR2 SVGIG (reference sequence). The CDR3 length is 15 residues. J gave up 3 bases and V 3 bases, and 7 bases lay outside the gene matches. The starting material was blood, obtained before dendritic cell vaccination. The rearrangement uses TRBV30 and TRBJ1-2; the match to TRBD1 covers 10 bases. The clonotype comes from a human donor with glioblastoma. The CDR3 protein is CAWRRDRGAHYGYTF. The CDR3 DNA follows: TGTGCCTGGAGGCGGGACAGGGGTGCCCACTATGGCTACACCTTC.